This T cell receptor (beta chain) was profiled in a study of cytomegalovirus exposure and HLA in healthy donors. Study information: Falling in the Caucasian-associated ancestry cluster were approximately 86% of under 450 genotyped donors. Notes on the study in general: A later analysis linked a missense DCLRE1C variant to TCR beta V- and J-gene trimming. TRBV6-2, TRBV6-3 and some other V segments were unresolvable in 87-base-pair reads.

Both 60 Vbeta primers and 13 Jbeta primers went into the PCR. The assay was immunoSEQ multiplex PCR, and TCRdb's table has in-frame clones only and misses some. The table lists around 150,000 clones, about 77% of them singletons, with around 1.3% in the top ten. A note on this clone: Its antigen is unidentified.

The germline gives CDR1 SQVTM, CDR2 ANQGSEA. The CDR3 runs to 14 residues. V gave up 4 bases and J gave up 7 bases, with 17 bases separating them. The material sequenced was PBMCs. This receptor was obtained from a woman between 45 and 60 years old in good health and CMV-seronegative. The chain joins TRBV29-1 to TRBJ1-5; possibly TRBD1 for D (5 bases). CDR3 loop: CSVVMSGVGQPQHF. The CDR3 nucleotides read TGCAGCGTTGTAATGTCGGGGGTTGGGCAGCCCCAGCATTTT. Full variable domain (outside the CDR3, taken from reference TRBV29-1 and TRBJ1-5): SAVISQKPSRDICQRGTSLTIQCQVDSQVTMMFWYRQQPGQSLTLIATANQGSEATYESGFVIDKFPISRPNLTFSTLTVSNMSPEDSSIYLCSVVMSGVGQPQHFGDGTRLSIL.